The 27 T cell receptor beta chains reported below all come from one sample, sequenced in a study of cytotoxic CD8 clonotypes in ibrutinib-treated CLL (dated by TCRdb to about 2021). What the time point label conveys for this sample: 20 to 25 months on ibrutinib. Library generation was performed with the immunoSEQ multiplex PCR assay. TCRdb holds this immuneACCESS table with in-frame rearrangements only. Some clones are missing; in checked studies, unresolved V genes explain under half, and the rest has no known cause. The sample table records more than 200,000 clones; about three quarters of these occur just once. 15% of the sample is held by the ten biggest clonotypes. The specimen comprised PBMCs, sampled after 24 months of ibrutinib treatment. These receptors were obtained from a human donor with chronic lymphocytic leukemia.

The V gene is TRBV4-3, the J gene TRBJ2-5; 13 bases match TRBD2. The germline CDR1 and CDR2 sequences are LGHNA and YSLEER. V was pared by 4 bases and J by 5 bases, with 4 bases of the junction left unmatched. The CDR3 loop spans 15 amino acids. The CDR3 loop reads CASSPGLAGRETQYF. The CDR3 DNA follows: TGCGCCAGCAGCCCGGGACTAGCGGGACGGGAGACCCAGTACTTC.

This chain uses TRBV30 with TRBJ1-4; 10 bases are a match to TRBD1. Germline assignment: CDR1 GTSNPN and CDR2 SVGIG (reference sequence). This CDR3 comprises 14 residues. With V trimmed by 4 bases and J by 7 bases, 6 bases remained unmatched. In DNA, the CDR3 is TGTGCCTGGACAGCGGGACAGGGGTCTGAAAAACTGTTTTTT. Its protein product is CAWTAGQGSEKLFF.

The chain is built from TRBV18 and TRBJ2-3, with a tentative D call TRBD1 (5 bases). V lost 4 bases, J lost 2 bases, and 16 bases lay in between. CDR1 KGHSH and CDR2 LQKENI come from the germline V gene. CDR3 length: 16 amino acids. Here the CDR3 DNA reads TGTGCCAGCTCACGGTTTGGGGCGGATTTCACAGATACGCAGTATTTT. Protein: CASSRFGADFTDTQYF.

V is TRBV28 and J is TRBJ1-5; 11 bases map to TRBD1. Losses at the gene ends were 8 bases for V and 2 bases for J; bases not matched to a gene: 11. CDR3 size: 17 residues. Germline assignment: CDR1 MDHEN and CDR2 SYDVKM. The CDR3 bases are TGTGCCAGCTCACCGGACAGGGGGCGCTTCGGCAATCAGCCCCAGCATTTT. As protein: CASSPDRGRFGNQPQHF.

The chain carries TRBV5-1 and TRBJ2-7, with 11 bases matching TRBD2. V dropped 6 bases and J dropped 6; count of bases not matched to a gene: 17. The CDR3 spans 17 residues. The germline V gene has CDR1 SGHRS and CDR2 YFSETQ. The DNA for the CDR3 is TGCGCCAGCACCCTGGGGCGTCTAGCGGGAGGTAAGGGCGAGCAGTACTTC. It codes for CASTLGRLAGGKGEQYF.

The J gene is TRBJ1-5, the V gene TRBV15; 8 positions agree with TRBD1. CDR3 size: 15 residues. Trimming removed 4 bases from V and 5 bases from J; junction bases left unmatched: 7. Per the germline V gene, CDR1 is LNHNV and CDR2 is YYDKDF (reference sequence). The CDR3 here is CATSILTGEDQPQHF. In DNA form, the CDR3 reads TGTGCCACCAGCATCCTGACAGGGGAAGATCAGCCCCAGCATTTT.

V is TRBV6-5 and J is TRBJ2-1; D is undetermined. Germline CDR1 MNHEY, CDR2 SVGAGI. This CDR3 has 12 residues. Deletions cut 5 bases from V and 8 bases from J, with 10 bases between. The chain's CDR3 is CASSPRFYEQFF. Written as DNA, the CDR3 is TGTGCCAGCAGTCCCAGATTCTATGAGCAGTTCTTC.

The rearrangement uses TRBV19 and TRBJ2-1, with TRBD2 identical over 9 bases. Per germline, CDR1 LNHDA and CDR2 SQIVND (reference sequence). The trim removed 5 bases at V and 5 bases at J, leaving 7 bases unmatched. The CDR3 is made up of 15 amino acids. CDR3: CASSRSSGINNEQFF. CDR3 DNA: TGTGCCAGTAGTCGGTCTAGCGGGATCAACAATGAGCAGTTCTTC.

This chain connects TRBV9 to TRBJ2-7; TRBD1 is a possible D gene (5 bases). V was pared by 3 bases and J by 1 base, with 14 bases between. The CDR3 contains 15 residues. CDR1 and CDR2 (germline): SGDLS, YYNGEE. The CDR3 spells CASSAREDWSYEQYF. The CDR3 nucleotides read TGTGCCAGCAGCGCCAGGGAAGATTGGTCCTACGAGCAGTACTTC.

The chain employs TRBV4-2 and TRBJ2-7; 9 positions match TRBD2. The CDR3 has 16 amino acids. Germline trimming cut 0 bases from V and 3 bases from J; bases unmatched to any gene: 6. Germline V lookup: CDR1 LGHNA, CDR2 YNFKEQ. The CDR3 DNA reads TGTGCCAGCAGCCAAGAGGGGTTAGCGGGAGACTACGAGCAGTACTTC. Protein: CASSQEGLAGDYEQYF.

The chain joins TRBV5-4 to TRBJ2-1; 7 positions agree with TRBD2. The germline gives CDR1 SGHNT, CDR2 YYREEE (reference sequence). Trimming took 10 bases from V and 6 from J; bases not matched to a gene: 10. This CDR3 is 13 amino acids long. CDR3 residues: CAEGGADPNEQFF. DNA for the CDR3: TGTGCCGAGGGAGGGGCCGACCCCAATGAGCAGTTCTTC. The full variable domain, with the rest looked up from reference TRBV5-4 and TRBJ2-1, is ETGVTQSPTHLIKTRGQQVTLRCSSQSGHNTVSWYQQALGQGPQFIFQYYREEENGRGNFPPRFSGLQFPNYSSELNVNALELDDSALYLCAEGGADPNEQFFGPGTRLTVL.

This clone was observed once. The chain recombines TRBV5-4 with TRBJ2-5; D assignment may be TRBD1 or TRBD2 (6 bases each). V shed 3 bases and J shed 0 bases, with 18 bases lying between them. CDR1 SGHNT and CDR2 YYREEE come from the germline V gene (reference sequence). The CDR3 runs 17 residues. CDR3 amino acids: CASSSGVSKGDQETQYF. In nucleotides, the CDR3 is TGTGCCAGCAGCTCGGGGGTTTCAAAGGGGGACCAAGAGACCCAGTACTTC.

The chain is built from TRBV15 and TRBJ2-7; possibly TRBD1 for D (7 bases). Trimming took off 4 bases at V and 3 bases at J, with 16 bases between the two ends. Per the germline V gene, CDR1 is LNHNV and CDR2 is YYDKDF (reference sequence). This CDR3 is built from 15 residues. This CDR3 reads CATSTGTAGGYEQYF. The CDR3 DNA follows: TGTGCCACCAGCACCGGGACAGCCGGGGGCTACGAGCAGTACTTC.

The chain joins TRBV9 to TRBJ2-3; tentatively, D is TRBD1 (5 bases). The V gene's germline CDR1 is SGDLS and CDR2 YYNGEE. The CDR3 extends over 15 amino acids. V was shortened by 0 bases and J by 2 bases, with 10 bases between the two germline ends. CDR3 protein: CASSVEGQDTDTQYF. The CDR3, as DNA: TGTGCCAGCAGCGTAGAAGGACAAGACACAGATACGCAGTATTTT.

This clone has a handful of counts. The chain combines TRBV28 with TRBJ1-2, with 7 bases identical to TRBD1. The CDR3 consists of 12 residues. V was clipped by 3 bases and J by 10 bases; unmatched bases: 5. CDR1 is MDHEN, CDR2 SYDVKM, per germline. CDR3 DNA sequence: TGTGCCAGCAGTTTCGGCGGACAGGACTACACCTTC. It encodes CASSFGGQDYTF.

The CDR3 loop reads CAWSLGGDQPQHF. CDR3 DNA: TGTGCCTGGAGTCTTGGCGGGGATCAGCCCCAGCATTTT. The gene calls are TRBV30 and TRBJ1-5, with no clear D. The CDR3 has 13 residues. Germline V CDR1 and CDR2: GTSNPN, SVGIG (reference sequence). V was shortened by 2 bases and J by 5 bases, with 10 bases between the two germline ends.

The chain has TRBV6-1 and TRBJ1-5, with 7 bases aligning to TRBD1. This CDR3 has 14 amino acids. CDR1 is MNHNS, CDR2 SASEGT, per germline. The J segment lost 4 bases and the V segment lost 4 bases, leaving 4 bases of the junction unmatched. The CDR3: CASSATGTNQPQHF. CDR3 DNA: TGTGCCAGCAGTGCGACAGGGACTAATCAGCCCCAGCATTTT.

The chain combines TRBV5-1 with TRBJ2-5, with 8 bases identical to TRBD2. The CDR3 runs 14 residues. The V and J ends lost 3 bases and 1 base, in that order; junction bases with no gene match: 2. Germline assignment: CDR1 SGHRS and CDR2 YFSETQ. This CDR3 is CASSWTSSQETQYF. CDR3 DNA: TGCGCCAGCAGCTGGACTAGCAGCCAAGAGACCCAGTACTTC.

With regard to this clone: Sequence at one end of the junction differs from germline and may be a read error. As DNA, the CDR3 is TGTGCCAGCAGCTTGGGAAACTTCCCCTTT. Protein sequence: CASSLGNFPF. The chain combines TRBV7-9 with TRBJ1-1; D gene uncertain. Germline-derived CDR1 and CDR2 are SEHNR and FQNEAQ (reference sequence). The CDR3 contains 10 residues.

V usage is TRBV4-2 and J usage is TRBJ1-1; maybe TRBD1 (5 bases). V was pared by 0 bases and J by 5 bases, with 10 bases between. The CDR3 loop spans 14 amino acids. CDR1 is LGHNA and CDR2 is YNFKEQ in the germline V gene. This CDR3 reads CASSQDLRGTEAFF. In DNA form, the CDR3 reads TGTGCCAGCAGCCAAGACCTTCGGGGGACTGAAGCTTTCTTT.

The CDR3 reads CAWAGSRWQPQHF. DNA of the CDR3: TGTGCCTGGGCAGGGAGCAGGTGGCAGCCCCAGCATTTT. V and J are TRBV30 and TRBJ1-5; a weak D match, TRBD1 (5 bases). Germline CDR1 reads GTSNPN; CDR2 reads SVGIG (reference sequence). With 5 bases removed from V and 7 bases from J, the gap between germline ends came to 15 bases. The CDR3 covers 13 residues.

The chain employs TRBV27 and TRBJ2-7; 9 bases match TRBD2. The CDR3 spans 14 residues. J gave up 5 bases and V 6 bases, and 8 bases lay outside the gene matches. Germline V lookup: CDR1 MNHEY, CDR2 SMNVEV (reference sequence). CDR3 nucleotides: TGTGCCAGCAGACCGCCGGGACTAGCCAACGAGCAGTACTTC. Amino acid sequence: CASRPPGLANEQYF.

This chain connects TRBV15 to TRBJ2-7, with TRBD2 matching 9 bases. With V trimmed by 3 bases and J by 7 bases, 7 bases remained unmatched. This CDR3 is 14 amino acids long. Germline V CDR1 and CDR2: LNHNV, YYDKDF (reference sequence). CDR3 sequence (DNA): TGTGCCACCAGCAGTTCTAGCGGGGCCCTGGAGCAGTACTTC. Amino acid sequence: CATSSSSGALEQYF. Supplemented by reference TRBV15 and TRBJ2-7, the full variable domain reads DAMVIQNPRYQVTQFGKPVTLSCSQTLNHNVMYWYQQKSSQAPKLLFHYYDKDFNNEADTPDNFQSRRPNTSFCFLDIRSPGLGDTAMYLCATSSSSGALEQYFGPGTRLTVT.

This clone was observed a single time. The V gene is TRBV7-3, the J gene TRBJ2-5; 9 bases align to TRBD1. Germline CDR1 is SGHTA and CDR2 is FQGTGA. CDR3 size: 13 residues. V trimming: 6 bases; J trimming: 5 bases; junction bases outside the gene matches: 4. Here the CDR3 DNA reads TGTGCCAGCAGTGGAGACAGGGGGGAGACCCAGTACTTC. It specifies CASSGDRGETQYF.

V and J are TRBV6-5 and TRBJ2-7, with 7 bases lining up with TRBD2. CDR3 length: 15 residues. CDR1 is MNHEY, CDR2 SVGAGI, per germline. Trimming took 6 bases from V and 3 from J; bases not matched to a gene: 11. Here the CDR3 DNA reads TGTGCCAGCAGCCGACTAGCTCCTAGTCTCTACGAGCAGTACTTC. It encodes CASSRLAPSLYEQYF.

In DNA form, the CDR3 reads TGCGCCAGCAGCCAAGATTTGAGGGTCTCCTACGAGCAGTACTTC. It yields the protein CASSQDLRVSYEQYF. This sequence joins TRBV4-1 and TRBJ2-7; D may be TRBD2 (5 bases). CDR3 length: 15 residues. The germline CDR1 and CDR2 sequences are MGHRA and YSYEKL. The germline V and J ends were trimmed by 0 bases and 0 bases, with 9 bases remaining between them.

The V call is TRBV30, the J call TRBJ1-4; weak D call: TRBD1 (5 bases). V was shortened by 5 bases and J by 10 bases, with 14 bases between the two germline ends. The germline gives CDR1 GTSNPN, CDR2 SVGIG (reference sequence). The CDR3 totals 12 residues. The DNA of the CDR3 is TGTGCCTGGGCCGGGATGGGGGGAAAACTGTTTTTT. It codes for CAWAGMGGKLFF.